Presented here are 26 T cell receptor beta chains from one specimen sequenced in a study of shared clonotypes between healthy human individuals. Clones were read by immunoSEQ multiplex PCR, and TCRdb kept only the in-frame ones, dropping some. The table shows around 600,000 clones, with 85% to 95% occurring only once. It was CD45RO-negative cells, positively selected for CCR7, that made up naive CD8 cells, with terminally differentiated effector memory CD45RA+ cells excluded. The sequenced material came from naive CD8+ T cells sorted from blood. All receptors derive from a woman aged 25 to 45 in good health.

J is TRBJ2-5 and V is TRBV2; tentatively, D is TRBD1 (6 bases). Germline CDR1 SNHLY, CDR2 FYNNEI. V shed 11 bases and J shed 4 bases, with 20 bases lying between them. The CDR3 extends over 14 amino acids. The CDR3 here is CASSRTGSTETQYF. For the CDR3, the DNA is TGTGCCTCAAGTCGTACAGGGAGTACAGAGACCCAGTACTTC.

The chain combines TRBV6-1 with TRBJ1-1; D call uncertain. Germline assignment: CDR1 MNHNS and CDR2 SASEGT. The CDR3 runs to 15 residues. Between the trimmed V and J ends, which lost 6 bases and 3 bases, there was a span of 17 bases. CDR3 in DNA: TGTGCCAGCAGGGACGGGGTGTTTGTGTACACTGAAGCTTTCTTT. It encodes CASRDGVFVYTEAFF.

The V and J genes are TRBV16 and TRBJ1-3; D unresolved. The germline V gene encodes CDR1 KGHSY and CDR2 FQNENV. The V end was cut by 0 bases, the J end by 0 bases, with 6 bases between. The CDR3 is 15 amino acids. The CDR3 coding sequence is TGTGCCAGCAGCCAATCGGCGGGCTCTGGAAACACCATATATTTT. It codes for CASSQSAGSGNTIYF.

The V call is TRBV19, the J call TRBJ2-1; 9 nucleotides match TRBD2. CDR1 and CDR2 from the germline V gene are LNHDA and SQIVND (reference sequence). The CDR3 loop spans 14 amino acids. Trimming removed 11 bases from V and 8 bases from J; junction bases left unmatched: 13. CDR3 amino acids: CAGCRREGPDEQFF. CDR3 coding DNA: TGTGCCGGGTGTAGGCGGGAGGGCCCCGATGAGCAGTTCTTC. The entire variable domain, with the rest obtained from reference TRBV19 and TRBJ2-1, is as follows: DGGITQSPKYLFRKEGQNVTLSCEQNLNHDAMYWYRQDPGQGLRLIYYSQIVNDFQKGDIAEGYSVSREKKESFPLTVTSAQKNPTAFYLCAGCRREGPDEQFFGPGTRLTVL.

V is TRBV25-1 and J is TRBJ2-7; a possible D gene is TRBD1 (5 bases). This CDR3 has 12 residues. With 6 bases removed from V and 2 bases from J, the gap between germline ends came to 8 bases. CDR1 is MGHDK and CDR2 is SYGVNS in the germline V gene. The CDR3 coding sequence is TGTGCCAGCAGAGACAGAACCTACGAGCAGTACTTC. It encodes CASRDRTYEQYF.

The chain is built from TRBV27 and TRBJ1-5, with a possible D match to TRBD1 (5 bases). Trimming stripped 5 bases from V and 5 bases from J, with 13 bases between. CDR3 size: 14 residues. Per the germline V gene, CDR1 is MNHEY and CDR2 is SMNVEV (reference sequence). The CDR3 spells CASSDGGLYQPQHF. CDR3 nucleotide sequence: TGTGCCAGCAGTGATGGGGGGTTGTATCAGCCCCAGCATTTT.

V usage is TRBV28 and J usage is TRBJ2-7; D is uncertain. The CDR3 extends over 15 amino acids. Trimming removed 1 base from V and 0 bases from J, with 10 bases in between. The germline V gene encodes CDR1 MDHEN and CDR2 SYDVKM. The CDR3 reads CASSLLRVSSYEQYF. CDR3 sequence (DNA): TGTGCCAGCAGTTTATTACGGGTTAGCTCCTACGAGCAGTACTTC.

The chain joins TRBV5-6 to TRBJ2-5; D is unclear. Deletions cut 4 bases from V and 1 base from J, with 14 bases between. This CDR3 comprises 15 residues. CDR1 SGHDT and CDR2 YYEEEE come from the germline V gene. The chain's CDR3 is CASSPLGWGQETQYF. The CDR3 bases are TGTGCCAGCAGCCCGTTGGGCTGGGGCCAAGAGACCCAGTACTTC. The full variable domain, its missing parts supplied by reference TRBV5-6 and TRBJ2-5, is DAGVTQSPTHLIKTRGQQVTLRCSPKSGHDTVSWYQQALGQGPQFIFQYYEEEERQRGNFPDRFSGHQFPNYSSELNVNALLLGDSALYLCASSPLGWGQETQYFGPGTRLLVL.

This clone showed up just once. The chain joins TRBV27 to TRBJ2-7, with 9 bases that match TRBD2. This CDR3 has 15 residues. V dropped 3 bases and J dropped 2; count of bases not matched to a gene: 5. Germline V lookup: CDR1 MNHEY, CDR2 SMNVEV (reference sequence). As DNA, the CDR3 is TGTGCCAGCAGTTTGGCGGCTAGCGGGGCCTACGAGCAGTACTTC. Its translation is CASSLAASGAYEQYF.

The CDR3 region is CASSPGGNEQFF. For the CDR3, the DNA is TGTGCCAGCAGCCCGGGGGGGAATGAGCAGTTCTTC. The chain has TRBV5-4 and TRBJ2-1; 8 bases agree with TRBD2. Looked up from germline, CDR1 is SGHNT and CDR2 is YYREEE (reference sequence). There are 12 residues in the CDR3. Trimming removed 4 bases from V and 7 bases from J; junction bases left unmatched: 1.

This chain joins TRBV5-6 and TRBJ1-1; a possible D gene is TRBD1 (6 bases). The CDR3 has 16 amino acids. Germline V gives CDR1 SGHDT, CDR2 YYEEEE. V gave up 0 bases and J gave up 0 bases, with 12 bases separating them. The CDR3 loop is CASSLVVGAMNTEAFF. The CDR3 DNA follows: TGTGCCAGCAGCTTGGTTGTGGGGGCAATGAACACTGAAGCTTTCTTT.

V gene TRBV2 combines with J gene TRBJ2-5; D unclear. The germline V gene has CDR1 SNHLY and CDR2 FYNNEI. Trimming pared 4 bases from V and 5 bases from J, leaving 8 bases between. The CDR3 has 12 amino acids. CDR3 sequence reads: CASSGTVETQYF. CDR3 nucleotide sequence: TGTGCCAGCAGTGGGACGGTGGAGACCCAGTACTTC.

The CDR3, as DNA: TGTGCCAGCAGAAAACGGGACAGGCAAGAGACCCAGTACTTC. Amino acid sequence: CASRKRDRQETQYF. The V call is TRBV11-2, the J call TRBJ2-5; 8 bases are a match to TRBD1. V dropped 6 bases and J dropped 2; count of bases not matched to a gene: 5. CDR3 length equals 14 residues. Germline lookup yields CDR1 SGHAT and CDR2 FQNNGV.

The chain recombines TRBV4-1 with TRBJ2-5; the D gene is possibly TRBD2 (6 bases). The J call is doubtful: the DNA matches TRBJ2-7 better. This CDR3 has 14 residues. From germline, CDR1 is MGHRA and CDR2 YSYEKL. The CDR3 sequence is CASSQDGAGREQYF. CDR3 in DNA: TGCGCCAGCAGCCAAGACGGGGCGGGACGCGAGCAGTACTTC.

This rearrangement joins TRBV27 to TRBJ2-1, with 9 bases matching TRBD2. Germline V gives CDR1 MNHEY, CDR2 SMNVEV (reference sequence). The CDR3 is 16 amino acids. Trimming cost V 8 bases and J 9 bases; bases outside gene matches: 17. The CDR3 DNA reads as TGTGCCAGCGGCCCCCGGGCACTAGCGGGTATATCTGAGCAGTTCTTC. Translated, it gives CASGPRALAGISEQFF.

The V gene is TRBV27, the J gene TRBJ2-3; no definite D call. The CDR3 has 14 residues. The germline CDR1 and CDR2 sequences are MNHEY and SMNVEV (reference sequence). With 3 bases removed from V and 5 bases from J, the gap between germline ends came to 12 bases. In DNA form, the CDR3 reads TGTGCCAGCAGTTTGCCCAGACCGGGAGATACGCAGTATTTT. Its translation: CASSLPRPGDTQYF.

This chain links TRBV11-2 with TRBJ1-1, with D maybe TRBD1 (6 bases). The CDR3 totals 12 residues. The germline gives CDR1 SGHAT, CDR2 FQNNGV. Trimming pared 4 bases from V and 6 bases from J, leaving 9 bases between. The CDR3 loop reads CASSSRTAEAFF. The CDR3 DNA reads as TGTGCCAGCAGCTCAAGGACAGCTGAAGCTTTCTTT.

The chain joins TRBV9 to TRBJ2-2, with 9 bases aligning to TRBD2. The V and J ends lost 4 bases and 5 bases, in that order; junction bases with no gene match: 18. This CDR3 is 19 amino acids long. From germline, CDR1 is SGDLS and CDR2 YYNGEE. The CDR3 DNA sequence: TGTGCCAGCAGCTCTATCGCCGGACTAGCGTTAGACCGGACCGGGGAGCTGTTTTTT. This translates into CASSSIAGLALDRTGELFF.

This chain joins TRBV28 and TRBJ1-1; tentative D call: TRBD1 (5 bases). Germline values: CDR1 MDHEN, CDR2 SYDVKM. V was pared by 11 bases and J by 0 bases, with 22 bases between. This CDR3 is built from 16 residues. The CDR3 DNA reads TGTGCCTCGTGGACTGGGGGGGGTTTCATGAACACTGAAGCTTTCTTT. The encoded protein is CASWTGGGFMNTEAFF.

On this clone itself: The sample contains more than one DNA sequence encoding this CDR3. This chain links TRBV9 with TRBJ2-3; TRBD1 agrees at 8 bases. Per germline, CDR1 SGDLS and CDR2 YYNGEE. The ends lost 2 bases at V and 0 bases at J; junction bases unmatched: 2. The length of the CDR3 is 15 residues. The CDR3 nucleotides are TGTGCCAGCAGCGTCCAGGGGGCAAGCACAGATACGCAGTATTTT. Translated: CASSVQGASTDTQYF.

This clone was seen a single time. The chain is built from TRBV9 and TRBJ2-1; D is ambiguous. CDR1 and CDR2 from the germline V gene are SGDLS and YYNGEE. The CDR3 loop spans 14 amino acids. Trimming took 4 bases from V and 6 from J, leaving 14 bases between them. CDR3 nucleotide sequence: TGTGCCAGCAGCCCCCATGATAACTTCAATGAGCAGTTCTTC. Protein product: CASSPHDNFNEQFF. Complete variable domain (other parts from reference TRBV9 and TRBJ2-1): DSGVTQTPKHLITATGQRVTLRCSPRSGDLSVYWYQQSLDQGLQFLIQYYNGEERAKGNILERFSAQQFPDLHSELNLSSLELGDSALYFCASSPHDNFNEQFFGPGTRLTVL.

The chain couples TRBV28 to TRBJ2-7; 8 nucleotides align to TRBD2. This CDR3 is 14 amino acids long. Germline V lookup: CDR1 MDHEN, CDR2 SYDVKM. The V gene end was trimmed by 7 bases and the J gene end by 0 bases; junction bases not matched to a gene: 5. The CDR3 protein is CASTTSGSSYEQYF. CDR3 coding DNA: TGTGCCAGCACTACTAGCGGTAGCTCCTACGAGCAGTACTTC.

This clone was detected once. The rearrangement joins TRBV29-1 to TRBJ2-5; no clear D gene. CDR1 SQVTM and CDR2 ANQGSEA come from the germline V gene. The CDR3 runs 10 residues. The V gene lost 3 bases and the J gene lost 7 bases, with 6 bases spanning the gap. The CDR3 reads CSVDVGTQYF. In nucleotides, the CDR3 is TGCAGCGTTGATGTCGGGACCCAGTACTTC.

This chain connects TRBV6-5 to TRBJ2-2, with D uncertain. Germline V gene lookup returns CDR1 MNHEY and CDR2 SVGAGI. V gave up 6 bases and J gave up 6 bases, with 14 bases separating them. The CDR3 is 14 residues long. The CDR3 reads CASSKEWPPGELFF. CDR3 sequence (DNA): TGTGCCAGCAGCAAAGAATGGCCGCCCGGGGAGCTGTTTTTT.

The chain employs TRBV4-1 and TRBJ2-3; D remains ambiguous. The CDR3 length is 13 residues. Germline CDR1 MGHRA, CDR2 YSYEKL. V lost 4 bases and J lost 3, with 8 bases in between. The CDR3 region is CASSPTLTDTQYF. The CDR3 nucleotides are TGCGCCAGCAGCCCGACTTTGACAGATACGCAGTATTTT.

The J gene is TRBJ2-7, the V gene TRBV4-1; perhaps TRBD1 as D (5 bases). The V gene's germline CDR1 is MGHRA and CDR2 YSYEKL. The CDR3 sequence is 12 residues long. V lost 2 bases, J lost 4 bases, and 6 bases lay in between. DNA of the CDR3: TGCGCCAGCAGCCAAAGGGGTTACGAGCAGTACTTC. The encoded protein is CASSQRGYEQYF.